The 11 T cell receptor beta chains presented below share a single source sample, sequenced in a study of T cells expressing NK-cell markers. For each CDR3 protein, TCRdb gives one entry from its re-call of the 5' RACE reads, without DNA. The listing records about 260,000 distinct CDR3 sequences. Material: blood T cells: a sorted CD56 or NKG2C T cell subset, CD4+ or CD8+ T cells, or bulk PBMC T cells (not recorded which). The receptors stem from a woman between 18 and 70 years old in good health.

The chain's CDR3 is CASSYRQGAREQYF. The chain combines TRBV12-3 or TRBV12-4 with TRBJ2-7; the TCRdb call, TRBD1, lacks DNA for checking. The CDR3 has 14 amino acids.

This chain joins TRBV30 and TRBJ2-5. The CDR3 loop spans 14 amino acids. CDR1 is GTSNPN and CDR2 is SVGIG in the germline V gene (reference sequence). CDR3: CAWSPSWDQETQYF.

This rearrangement joins TRBV20-1 to TRBJ1-5. This CDR3 is 16 amino acids long. Germline V lookup: CDR1 DFQATT, CDR2 SNEGSKA (reference sequence). The CDR3 spells CSARAAGRTSNQPQHF.

This chain uses TRBV6-5 with TRBJ2-1. CDR1 is MNHEY, CDR2 SVGAGI, per germline. CDR3 size: 14 residues. The CDR3 region is CASSYAGDYNEQFF.

This chain links TRBV11-2 with TRBJ2-1; TCRdb gives TRBD2 as the D gene, but with no DNA this cannot be confirmed. Germline CDR1 and CDR2: SGHAT and FQNNGV. This CDR3 comprises 18 residues. CDR3 loop: CASAPGLAGGRTYNEQFF.

This chain joins TRBV2 and TRBJ2-5; TCRdb reports TRBD2, a call that lacks DNA to check it against. CDR1 SNHLY and CDR2 FYNNEI come from the germline V gene. The CDR3 length is 17 residues. CDR3 sequence reads: CASPGQREGRSQETQYF.

V is TRBV20-1 and J is TRBJ1-1; checking the TCRdb D call of TRBD1 is not possible without DNA. The germline CDR1 and CDR2 sequences are DFQATT and SNEGSKA (reference sequence). The CDR3 spans 13 residues. The CDR3 loop is CSAPREVGTEAFF.

The chain is built from TRBV5-1 and TRBJ2-1; with no DNA, the TCRdb D assignment of TRBD2 cannot be verified. In germline, CDR1 is SGHRS, CDR2 YFSETQ. The CDR3 is 13 amino acids. The CDR3 protein is CASSQDPDNEQFF.

This chain connects TRBV20-1 to TRBJ2-3; TCRdb's assignment of TRBD2 cannot be checked, as there is no DNA. The V gene's germline CDR1 is DFQATT and CDR2 SNEGSKA (reference sequence). CDR3 size: 14 residues. CDR3 sequence: CSAISGGLTDTQYF.

V is TRBV27 and J is TRBJ1-1; the D gene TCRdb calls, TRBD1, cannot be checked with no DNA. The CDR3 has 14 amino acids. CDR1 and CDR2 (germline): MNHEY, SMNVEV (reference sequence). The CDR3 sequence is CASTPWTGRGEAFF.

J is TRBJ2-5 and V is TRBV19; with no DNA, the TCRdb D assignment of TRBD2 cannot be verified. Germline CDR1 reads LNHDA; CDR2 reads SQIVND (reference sequence). This CDR3 is 17 amino acids long. The CDR3 spells CASSPTGLAGVMETQYF.